This T cell receptor (beta chain) was recovered during a study of CD8+CD57+ T cells in acquired aplastic anemia. Across the study: Isolated CD4+ and CD8+ cells, once sorted, yielded DNA averaging roughly 3 ug. Study outcomes and limitations: Researchers report that twenty-nine CD8+ CDR3 sequences appeared in both patients and controls.

Trimming cost V 0 bases and J 6 bases, with 13 bases left between them. Germline lookup yields CDR1 SGHRS and CDR2 YFSETQ. The length of the CDR3 is 16 residues. Genomic DNA provided the template from which TCR beta VDJ and CDR3 profiles were obtained. MiXCR, applied by TCRdb to the reads, yields one record per CDR3 protein. The repertoire has 160,000 or so distinct CDR3 sequences, around half of them found once; the top ten carry 1.1%. For sequencing, patients were chosen who had shown expansion of CD8+CD57+ cells by flow cytometry. A severe acquired aplastic anemia diagnosis applied to all patients. This clonotype was detected ten times or more. Its antigen is not known.

The sequence was obtained from a human donor with aplastic anemia. The chain uses TRBV5-1 and TRBJ1-6, with D possibly matching TRBD1 (6 bases). The specimen sequenced was sorted CD4+, CD8+, or CD8+CD57+ T cells (not recorded which) from PBMCs. CDR3 sequence: CASSLEGIQGNSPLHF. The CDR3 DNA reads as TGCGCCAGCAGCTTGGAGGGAATACAGGGTAATTCACCCCTCCACTTT.